This T cell receptor beta chain was sequenced during a study of T cell responses to AZD1222 COVID-19 vaccine. Findings and caveats of the study: Vaccine-associated CD4 TCRs ranged over spike, dominating at 160-218 and 743-854.

With respect to this clone: What it binds is not known.

After removal of 2 bases from V and 1 base from J, the junction contained 6 bases not matched to a gene. The CDR3 contains 15 residues. The germline V gene encodes CDR1 SGDLS and CDR2 YYNGEE. The table came from immunoSEQ multiplex PCR; TCRdb's copy has only in-frame clones and leaves some out. Among approximately 140,000 clones listed, roughly 92% were seen once. Recipients boosted at about 4 weeks or about 12 weeks are pooled. The TCR comes from an adult who received the AZD1222 COVID-19 vaccine. The J gene is TRBJ2-7, the V gene TRBV9, with 7 bases identical to TRBD2. The specimen comprised peripheral blood, sampled 28 days after the second AZD1222 dose. The CDR3 is CASSVGRAGSYEQYF. For the CDR3, the DNA is TGTGCCAGCAGCGTGGGGAGGGCAGGGTCCTACGAGCAGTACTTC.